One sample yielded the 5 T cell receptor beta chains listed below, sequenced in a study of blood T cell repertoires in COVID-19. TCRdb's copy holds only in-frame clones and misses some; the assay was immunoSEQ multiplex PCR. Seen here are tens of thousands of clones, under 70% observed once, and the top ten hold around 10%. The sequencing sample was made of peripheral blood. These receptors were taken from a woman in her 70s with acute or convalescent COVID-19.

The rearrangement joins TRBV4-1 to TRBJ1-4, with TRBD1 identical over 11 bases. Germline CDR1 reads MGHRA; CDR2 reads YSYEKL. The CDR3 sequence is 18 residues long. V was clipped by 1 base and J by 6 bases; unmatched bases: 10. CDR3 sequence (DNA): TGCGCCAGCAGCCAAGGGTCCCTATTGGACAGGGGGCATGAAAAACTGTTTTTT. It yields the protein CASSQGSLLDRGHEKLFF.

The chain employs TRBV5-4 and TRBJ1-2; the D gene is possibly TRBD1 (6 bases). Germline V gives CDR1 SGHNT, CDR2 YYREEE (reference sequence). CDR3 length equals 13 residues. V was shortened by 3 bases and J by 4 bases, with 10 bases between the two germline ends. Written as DNA, the CDR3 is TGTGCCAGCAGCTATGGACAGCTCTATGGCTACACCTTC. Translating gives CASSYGQLYGYTF.

This chain joins TRBV5-3 and TRBJ2-3; 13 nucleotides line up with TRBD2. TRBV5-3 is an ORF for which the function is uncertain. J lost 6 bases, V lost 3 bases, and 4 bases had no gene match. The CDR3 spans 15 residues. The CDR3 region has the DNA TGTGCCAGAAGCTCACTAGCGGGAGGGGAGGATACGCAGTATTTT. This translates into CARSSLAGGEDTQYF.

The chain employs TRBV15 and TRBJ2-2; the match to TRBD2 covers 8 bases. There are 17 residues in the CDR3. Per germline, CDR1 LNHNV and CDR2 YYDKDF (reference sequence). The V gene end was trimmed by 1 base and the J gene end by 6 bases; junction bases not matched to a gene: 10. CDR3 in amino acids: CATSRVGSSGVAGELFF. The CDR3, as DNA: TGTGCCACCAGCAGAGTAGGAAGTAGCGGGGTTGCCGGGGAGCTGTTTTTT.

The chain employs TRBV28 and TRBJ2-3; D uncertain. Germline lookup yields CDR1 MDHEN and CDR2 SYDVKM. The CDR3 consists of 11 residues. Trimming left V 6 bases short and J 2 bases short, with 3 bases between. The CDR3 protein is CASSLTDTQYF. DNA for the CDR3: TGTGCCAGCAGCCTCACAGATACGCAGTATTTT. The complete variable domain, with remaining parts taken from reference TRBV28 and TRBJ2-3, reads DVKVTQSSRYLVKRTGEKVFLECVQDMDHENMFWYRQDPGLGLRLIYFSYDVKMKEKGDIPEGYSVSREKKERFSLILESASTNQTSMYLCASSLTDTQYFGPGTRLTVL.